One sample yielded the 13 T cell receptor beta chains listed below, sequenced in a study of blood T cells in healthy people across ages. For the second PCR, which ran for about 6 to 11 cycles, a sample-barcoded 5' primer and a J-beta primer mix were used. MiXCR was run by TCRdb on the 5' RACE reads, yielding one entry per CDR3 protein. The sample shows 600,000 or so distinct CDR3 sequences, about 30% of them seen only once. Sample: blood. These receptors were taken from a woman older than 75 in good health.

In its sample, this clonotype was seen many times. The rearrangement uses TRBV20-1 and TRBJ2-5; 12 bases align to TRBD1. The V and J ends lost 6 bases and 4 bases, in that order; junction bases with no gene match: 3. The CDR3 spans 13 residues. Germline CDR1 and CDR2: DFQATT and SNEGSKA (reference sequence). The CDR3 DNA reads TGCAGTGCCGGGACAGGGGGCCCAGAGACCCAGTACTTC. Translated, it gives CSAGTGGPETQYF.

This clonotype was seen a handful of times. The junction departs from the called germline gene at one end, perhaps through a read error. The J gene is TRBJ2-5, the V gene TRBV7-7; D tentatively fits TRBD1 or TRBD2 (5 bases each). CDR1 SSHAT and CDR2 FNYEAQ come from the germline V gene (reference sequence). CDR3 length: 12 residues. CDR3 residues: CASSPGTETQYF. CDR3 in DNA: TGTGCTAGCAGCCCCGGGACCGAGACCCAGTACTTC. The variable domain in full, with the rest retrieved from reference TRBV7-7 and TRBJ2-5, is GAGVSQSPRYKVTKRGQDVTLRCDPISSHATLYWYQQALGQGPEFLTYFNYEAQPDKSGLPSDRFSAERPEGSISTLTIQRTEQRDSAMYRCASSPGTETQYFGPGTRLLVL.

V and J are TRBV7-3 and TRBJ2-3, with 10 bases identical to TRBD2. The CDR3 has 16 residues. Per germline, CDR1 SGHTA and CDR2 FQGTGA. V was pared by 0 bases and J by 5 bases, with 5 bases of the junction left unmatched. CDR3 loop: CASSLTLAGVGDTQYF. As DNA, the CDR3 is TGTGCCAGCAGCTTAACGCTAGCGGGGGTTGGAGATACGCAGTATTTT.

This clonotype was seen only a few times. This may stem from a read error, because a much larger clone lies one nucleotide away. The rearrangement links TRBV20-1 to TRBJ1-2; 10 bases are shared with TRBD1. This CDR3 is 13 amino acids long. J lost 6 bases, V lost 6 bases, and 7 bases had no gene match. Per germline, CDR1 DFQATT and CDR2 SNEGSKA (reference sequence). The CDR3 sequence is CSALGQGNHGYTF. The CDR3 nucleotides are TGCAGTGCATTGGGACAGGGGAATCATGGCTACACCTTC.

This chain links TRBV28 with TRBJ2-1, with TRBD2 as a possible D gene (6 bases). The CDR3 sequence is 13 residues long. Trimming left V 6 bases short and J 12 bases short, with 18 bases between. From germline, CDR1 is MDHEN and CDR2 SYDVKM. The CDR3 region has the DNA TGTGCCAGCAGCGTCGGGACTTCTTTTGGGCAGTTCTTC. It translates to CASSVGTSFGQFF.

This clonotype was detected many times. The genes are TRBV20-1 and TRBJ2-1; no definite D call. This CDR3 is built from 15 residues. CDR1 and CDR2 (germline): DFQATT, SNEGSKA (reference sequence). The V end lost 2 bases, the J end lost 0 bases, and 11 bases lay between the germline ends. The CDR3 nucleotides are TGCAGTGCTAGAAATTTATTTGCCTCCTACAATGAGCAGTTCTTC. Its translation: CSARNLFASYNEQFF.

The V gene is TRBV7-2, the J gene TRBJ2-2; D could derive from TRBD1 or TRBD2 (6 bases each). Germline V lookup: CDR1 SGHTA, CDR2 FQGNSA. This CDR3 has 16 amino acids. Trimming shortened V by 0 bases and J by 2 bases, and 10 bases separated the two germline ends. The CDR3 loop reads CASSLARGANTGELFF. CDR3 in DNA: TGTGCCAGCAGCTTAGCGAGGGGGGCAAACACCGGGGAGCTGTTTTTT.

There are many counts of this clonotype. The chain employs TRBV20-1 and TRBJ2-5; 7 bases are a match to TRBD1. The CDR3 runs to 13 residues. Germline CDR1 is DFQATT and CDR2 is SNEGSKA (reference sequence). Losses at the gene ends were 3 bases for V and 5 bases for J; bases not matched to a gene: 6. The CDR3 sequence: CSARRGQLETQYF. CDR3 nucleotide sequence: TGCAGTGCTAGGAGGGGGCAGTTGGAGACCCAGTACTTC.

This clonotype was recorded at least ten times. This chain uses TRBV5-1 with TRBJ2-7; the D gene is possibly TRBD2 (6 bases). The CDR3 totals 15 residues. Germline V CDR1 and CDR2: SGHRS, YFSETQ. Deletions cut 0 bases from V and 0 bases from J, with 10 bases between. CDR3 DNA: TGCGCCAGCAGCTTGGATCTAGCGAGCTCCTACGAGCAGTACTTC. The encoded protein is CASSLDLASSYEQYF.

The chain employs TRBV6-1 and TRBJ1-4; TRBD1 is a possible D gene (6 bases). Germline-derived CDR1 and CDR2 are MNHNS and SASEGT. The CDR3 extends over 14 amino acids. V was pared by 7 bases and J by 8 bases, with 17 bases between. CDR3 sequence reads: CASTWGQGQEKLFF. CDR3 nucleotide sequence: TGTGCCAGCACGTGGGGGCAGGGCCAAGAAAAACTGTTTTTT.

The rearrangement links TRBV19 to TRBJ1-1; possible D gene TRBD1, 6 bases. The CDR3 consists of 14 residues. V was shortened by 2 bases and J by 1 base, with 8 bases between the two germline ends. The germline CDR1 and CDR2 sequences are LNHDA and SQIVND (reference sequence). The CDR3 spells CASSIPGQNTEAFF. The DNA of the CDR3 is TGTGCCAGTAGTATACCGGGACAGAACACTGAAGCTTTCTTT.

This clonotype was recorded at least ten times. The J gene is TRBJ2-1, the V gene TRBV20-1; 15 nucleotides agree with TRBD2. The CDR3 has 14 residues. Germline loops: CDR1 DFQATT, CDR2 SNEGSKA (reference sequence). Trimming cost V 4 bases and J 7 bases; bases outside gene matches: 2. The CDR3 DNA is TGCAGTGCTACCGGGACTAGCGGGAGGAATGAGCAGTTCTTC. Translated: CSATGTSGRNEQFF.

This clonotype was seen at least ten times. This could be a read error, since a much larger clone is one nucleotide away. The chain links TRBV18 to TRBJ2-5, with D possibly being TRBD2 (6 bases). Per the germline V gene, CDR1 is KGHSH and CDR2 is LQKENI. Trimming took 0 bases from V and 11 from J, leaving 22 bases between them. This CDR3 region has 16 residues. The DNA for the CDR3 is TGTGCCAGCTCACCACCTGAGGATCCCGCGGGGAATGAGCAGTACTTC. Translation gives CASSPPEDPAGNEQYF. Based on the CDR3 plus reference TRBV18 and TRBJ2-5, the full variable domain is NAGVMQNPRHLVRRRGQEARLRCSPMKGHSHVYWYRQLPEEGLKFMVYLQKENIIDESGMPKERFSAEFPKEGPSILRIQQVVRGDSAAYFCASSPPEDPAGNEQYFGPGTRLLVL.